These 20 T cell receptor beta chains were all obtained from the same sample, sequenced in a study of T-cell memory formation after mild COVID-19. A single record per CDR3 protein comes from TCRdb applying MiXCR to the 5' RACE reads. This sample yields fewer than 300,000 distinct CDR3 sequences, of which roughly 18% are seen a single time; roughly 24% belongs to the top ten. The sample was PBMCs or a T cell subset sorted from them (not recorded which). The receptors here all came from a man younger than 35 who had mild COVID-19 (a few samples of this study predate the infection). Cell type and time point are not known.

This clonotype came up a few times. The CDR3 reads CASSLPFLTGGNYNEQFF. CDR3 coding DNA: TGTGCCAGCAGCTTACCCTTCTTAACGGGGGGTAACTACAATGAGCAGTTCTTC. The chain couples TRBV7-9 to TRBJ2-1; 7 nucleotides align to TRBD2. V gave up 2 bases and J gave up 3 bases; unmatched junction bases: 13. CDR3 size: 18 residues. Germline V gene sequence: CDR1 SEHNR, CDR2 FQNEAQ (reference sequence). Drawing the rest from reference TRBV7-9 and TRBJ2-1, the complete variable domain is DTGVSQNPRHKITKRGQNVTFRCDPISEHNRLYWYRQTLGQGPEFLTYFQNEAQLEKSRLLSDRFSAERPKGSFSTLEIQRTEQGDSAMYLCASSLPFLTGGNYNEQFFGPGTRLTVL.

This clonotype was detected a few times. The rearrangement links TRBV6-2 or TRBV6-3 to TRBJ2-5, with 9 bases matching TRBD1. V shed 6 bases and J 2 bases; nucleotides not matched to a gene: 7. CDR1 is MNHEY, CDR2 SVGEGT, per germline. The CDR3 length is 15 residues. The CDR3 DNA is TGTGCCAGCAGCACCCAGGGACAGGGTCAAGAGACCCAGTACTTC. It is translated as CASSTQGQGQETQYF.

In its sample, this clonotype was seen a few times. The gene calls are TRBV7-9 and TRBJ2-4, with D perhaps TRBD2 (6 bases). Trimming left V 5 bases short and J 12 bases short, with 11 bases between. Germline V CDR1 and CDR2: SEHNR, FQNEAQ (reference sequence). The CDR3 covers 11 residues. The CDR3 sequence is CASSHGGPQYF. The CDR3 DNA reads TGTGCCAGCAGCCACGGGGGTCCTCAGTACTTC. Based on the CDR3 plus reference TRBV7-9 and TRBJ2-4, the full variable domain is DTGVSQNPRHKITKRGQNVTFRCDPISEHNRLYWYRQTLGQGPEFLTYFQNEAQLEKSRLLSDRFSAERPKGSFSTLEIQRTEQGDSAMYLCASSHGGPQYFGAGTRLSVL.

In its sample, this clonotype was seen a few times. This chain joins TRBV5-1 and TRBJ1-2; 12 bases fit TRBD1. The CDR3 has 16 residues. The germline gives CDR1 SGHRS, CDR2 YFSETQ. V shed 1 base and J 4 bases; nucleotides not matched to a gene: 5. The CDR3 DNA follows: TGCGCCAGCAGCTTGAGCGGGACAGGGGGCTCCTATGGCTACACCTTC. This gives the protein CASSLSGTGGSYGYTF.

A few counts support this clonotype. Since a much larger clone is just one base distant, this may be a read error. The chain has TRBV12-3 or TRBV12-4 and TRBJ2-3; 11 nucleotides match TRBD2. This CDR3 has 15 residues. CDR3 sequence reads: CASSVAGGSTDTQYF. CDR3 nucleotides: TGTGCCAGCAGTGTAGCGGGGGGGAGCACAGATACGCAGTATTTT.

The chain has TRBV4-2 and TRBJ2-1, with a weak D call TRBD2 (5 bases). Germline V lookup: CDR1 LGHNA, CDR2 YNFKEQ. The CDR3 extends over 12 amino acids. Trimming shortened V by 4 bases and J by 9 bases, and 10 bases separated the two germline ends. CDR3 region: CASSRGQSEQFF. For the CDR3, the DNA is TGTGCCAGCAGCCGCGGGCAGAGTGAGCAGTTCTTC.

This clonotype was recorded a few times. The chain combines TRBV4-3 with TRBJ2-2; D is ambiguous. Germline lookup yields CDR1 LGHNA and CDR2 YSLEER. This CDR3 spans 14 amino acids. The V end was cut by 3 bases, the J end by 11 bases, with 16 bases between. The CDR3 loop reads CASSHQDNLGELFF. As DNA, the CDR3 is TGCGCCAGCAGCCACCAAGACAACCTAGGAGAGCTGTTTTTT.

The table lists this clonotype with a few counts. The chain recombines TRBV12-3 or TRBV12-4 with TRBJ1-5; D is possibly TRBD1 (5 bases). The CDR3 contains 15 residues. Trimming removed 5 bases from V and 6 bases from J, with 17 bases in between. This chain's CDR3 is CASSPQTGGGQPQHF. In nucleotides, the CDR3 is TGTGCCAGCAGTCCCCAAACCGGGGGAGGTCAGCCCCAGCATTTT.

This clonotype was detected many times. The chain uses TRBV9 and TRBJ2-3; 8 nucleotides align to TRBD2. The CDR3 totals 12 residues. J was trimmed by 7 bases and V by 4 bases; bases with no gene match: 2. Germline V lookup: CDR1 SGDLS, CDR2 YYNGEE. Written as DNA, the CDR3 is TGTGCCAGCAGCTCGGGAGGGAATACGCAGTATTTT. This sequence encodes CASSSGGNTQYF.

V gene TRBV4-1 combines with J gene TRBJ1-2, with a weak D call TRBD1 (5 bases). Per the germline V gene, CDR1 is MGHRA and CDR2 is YSYEKL. This CDR3 is built from 15 residues. V was cut by 0 bases and J by 4 bases, with 12 bases left in between. DNA for the CDR3: TGCGCCAGCAGCCAAGAAGCGGGGCCCCTCTATGGCTACACCTTC. Protein: CASSQEAGPLYGYTF.

The gene calls are TRBV9 and TRBJ2-5; D gene ambiguous. The CDR3 consists of 16 residues. Trimming pared 4 bases from V and 1 base from J, leaving 17 bases between. In germline, CDR1 is SGDLS, CDR2 YYNGEE. The CDR3 coding sequence is TGTGCCAGCAGCCCCAGAGCTGCAGCGCTCCAAGAGACCCAGTACTTC. It translates to CASSPRAAALQETQYF.

This clonotype was seen only a few times. This rearrangement joins TRBV5-5 to TRBJ2-1, with 13 bases lining up with TRBD2. The V segment lost 4 bases and the J segment 4 bases; nucleotides outside the gene matches: 5. The CDR3 length is 16 residues. Germline V gene sequence: CDR1 SGHKS, CDR2 YYEKEE (reference sequence). The CDR3 sequence is CASSLGTSGTYNEQFF. The DNA for the CDR3 is TGTGCCAGCAGCCTAGGGACTAGCGGGACTTACAATGAGCAGTTCTTC.

There are a few counts of this clonotype. V gene TRBV7-2 combines with J gene TRBJ2-5; D might be TRBD1 or TRBD2, each matching 5 bases. The CDR3 totals 15 residues. CDR1 and CDR2 (germline): SGHTA, FQGNSA. V gave up 3 bases and J gave up 2 bases, with 13 bases separating them. The CDR3 bases are TGTGCCAGCAGCTTCGGGACCTGGAATCAAGAGACCCAGTACTTC. As protein: CASSFGTWNQETQYF.

V and J are TRBV15 and TRBJ2-6; tentatively, D is TRBD1 (6 bases). Deletions cut 5 bases from V and 2 bases from J, with 13 bases between. The CDR3 has 16 residues. CDR1 LNHNV and CDR2 YYDKDF come from the germline V gene (reference sequence). CDR3 region: CATSAKTGTGANVLTF. CDR3 DNA sequence: TGTGCCACCAGCGCCAAGACAGGCACTGGGGCCAACGTCCTGACTTTC.

The genes are TRBV5-1 and TRBJ1-2, with D uncertain. Germline assignment: CDR1 SGHRS and CDR2 YFSETQ. Trimming shortened V by 7 bases and J by 3 bases, and 13 bases separated the two germline ends. This CDR3 region has 13 residues. CDR3 region: CASSERVDYGYTF. The CDR3 DNA follows: TGCGCCAGCTCAGAGAGGGTCGACTATGGCTACACCTTC.

This chain connects TRBV7-9 to TRBJ2-5; 8 bases are shared with TRBD1. Germline V gives CDR1 SEHNR, CDR2 FQNEAQ (reference sequence). V gave up 5 bases and J gave up 3 bases; unmatched junction bases: 2. There are 13 residues in the CDR3. The CDR3 nucleotides are TGTGCCAGCAGCATGGACAGGGAAGAGACCCAGTACTTC. It yields the protein CASSMDREETQYF.

The chain has TRBV12-3 or TRBV12-4 and TRBJ2-7; D remains ambiguous. The CDR3 runs to 12 residues. Trimming removed 4 bases at V and 6 bases at J, with 10 bases between. DNA for the CDR3: TGTGCCAGCAGTTGGGGTAGTTCCGAGCAGTACGTC. Amino acids: CASSWGSSEQYV.

This clonotype was recorded a few times. The chain links TRBV30 to TRBJ2-3; the D gene is possibly TRBD1 (6 bases). The CDR3 loop spans 13 amino acids. V was pared by 3 bases and J by 3 bases, with 10 bases between. The germline V gene has CDR1 GTSNPN and CDR2 SVGIG (reference sequence). CDR3 loop: CAWSVDRTDTQYF. CDR3 DNA sequence: TGTGCCTGGAGCGTGGACAGAACAGATACGCAGTATTTT.

The chain carries TRBV9 and TRBJ2-5; TRBD1 matches 7 bases. This CDR3 spans 16 amino acids. V was clipped by 2 bases and J by 2 bases; unmatched bases: 9. CDR1 and CDR2 (germline): SGDLS, YYNGEE. The CDR3 here is CASSVRQGWGQETQYF. In DNA form, the CDR3 reads TGTGCCAGCAGCGTCCGACAGGGATGGGGGCAAGAGACCCAGTACTTC.

The table lists this clonotype with a few counts. The V gene is TRBV2, the J gene TRBJ1-1, with D uncertain. V was pared by 5 bases and J by 5 bases, with 9 bases between. The germline CDR1 and CDR2 sequences are SNHLY and FYNNEI. This CDR3 comprises 12 residues. The CDR3 sequence: CASSYMGTEAFF. CDR3 sequence (DNA): TGTGCCAGCAGTTACATGGGTACTGAAGCTTTCTTT.